The 2 T cell receptor beta chains below come from one sample, sequenced in a study of blood T cell repertoires in COVID-19. Here immunoSEQ multiplex PCR was the method, and the copy in TCRdb shows in-frame clones only, minus some. This sample has under 100,000 clones; 80% to 90% occur once, and the top ten carry roughly 8.7%. Sequencing was done on a sample of peripheral blood. These receptors were obtained from a man aged 45-60 years with acute or convalescent COVID-19.

V and J are TRBV7-3 and TRBJ1-3, with D perhaps matching TRBD1 (6 bases). With 5 bases removed from V and 4 bases from J, the gap between germline ends came to 9 bases. The CDR3 covers 13 residues. Per germline, CDR1 SGHTA and CDR2 FQGTGA. The CDR3 spells CASSQGTGNTIYF. The CDR3 coding sequence is TGTGCCAGCAGCCAGGGGACCGGAAACACCATATATTTT.

The chain carries TRBV29-1 and TRBJ2-2, with TRBD1 as a possible D gene (6 bases). This CDR3 region has 14 residues. Germline CDR1 is SQVTM and CDR2 is ANQGSEA. V gave up 6 bases and J gave up 5 bases, with 16 bases separating them. The CDR3 sequence is CSVSTYTGTGELFF. CDR3 nucleotide sequence: TGCAGCGTATCCACGTATACAGGGACCGGGGAGCTGTTTTTT.